This TCR beta chain was found in a study of vaccination and CD4 T cells after COVID-19. CD4+ T cells that had been cultured provided DNA sequenced with the Oncomine TCR Beta short-read assay. TCRdb reanalysed the PCR reads using MiXCR and keeps one entry per CDR3 protein. The table records 20,000 or so distinct CDR3 sequences, less than 55% of them present only once. The treatment denotes: approximately 11-day PBMC culture with coronavirus spike peptide pools or control peptides (ViraFEST assay). CDR1 MNHNS and CDR2 SASEGT come from the germline V gene. Trimming pared 6 bases from V and 1 base from J, leaving 11 bases between. CDR3 length equals 14 residues. Concerning this clonotype: Its target is unknown.

The sample consisted of cultured CD4+ T cells from blood. The TCR originated in a human donor with COVID-19. The rearrangement joins TRBV6-1 to TRBJ2-3, with D tentatively TRBD2 (6 bases). The CDR3 is CASSRPGGTDTQYF. CDR3 sequence (DNA): TGTGCCAGCAGCCGACCGGGGGGCACAGATACGCAGTATTTT.